This T cell receptor beta chain emerged from a study of brain metastases from non-small cell lung cancer. This clone is a singleton in its sample. Trimming pared 5 bases from V and 10 bases from J, leaving 17 bases between. The CDR3 contains 13 residues. Germline CDR1 and CDR2: SGHTA and FQGNSA. TCRdb keeps only in-frame clones here, not all; method: immunoSEQ multiplex PCR. The sample has about 1,300 clones, about 85% seen once. The clonotype comes from a donor over 35 with non-small cell lung cancer. Material: tumor-adjacent normal tissue. The genes are TRBV7-2 and TRBJ1-1, with unresolved D. CDR3 amino acids: CASSAMGRPVAFF. In nucleotides, the CDR3 is TGTGCCAGCAGCGCCATGGGTCGGCCTGTAGCTTTCTTT. Based on the CDR3 plus reference TRBV7-2 and TRBJ1-1, the full variable domain is GAGVSQSPSNKVTEKGKDVELRCDPISGHTALYWYRQSLGQGLEFLIYFQGNSAPDKSGLPSDRFSAERTGGSVSTLTIQRTQQEDSAVYLCASSAMGRPVAFFGQGTRLTVV.